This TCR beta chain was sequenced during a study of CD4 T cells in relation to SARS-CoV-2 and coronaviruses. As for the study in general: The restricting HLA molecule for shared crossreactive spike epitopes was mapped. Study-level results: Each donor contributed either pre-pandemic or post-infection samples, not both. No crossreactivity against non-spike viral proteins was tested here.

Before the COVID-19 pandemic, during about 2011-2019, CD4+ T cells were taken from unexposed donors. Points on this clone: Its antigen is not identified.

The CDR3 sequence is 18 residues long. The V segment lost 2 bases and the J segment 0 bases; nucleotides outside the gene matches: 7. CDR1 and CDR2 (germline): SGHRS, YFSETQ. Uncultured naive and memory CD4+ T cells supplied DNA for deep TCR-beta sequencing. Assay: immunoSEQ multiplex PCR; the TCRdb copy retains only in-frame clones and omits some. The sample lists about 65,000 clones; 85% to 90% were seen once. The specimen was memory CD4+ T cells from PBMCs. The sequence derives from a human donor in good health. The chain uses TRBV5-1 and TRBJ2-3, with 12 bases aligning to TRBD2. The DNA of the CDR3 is TGCGCCAGCAGCTTCCCCGGGACTAGCGGGCTCAGCACAGATACGCAGTATTTT. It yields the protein CASSFPGTSGLSTDTQYF.